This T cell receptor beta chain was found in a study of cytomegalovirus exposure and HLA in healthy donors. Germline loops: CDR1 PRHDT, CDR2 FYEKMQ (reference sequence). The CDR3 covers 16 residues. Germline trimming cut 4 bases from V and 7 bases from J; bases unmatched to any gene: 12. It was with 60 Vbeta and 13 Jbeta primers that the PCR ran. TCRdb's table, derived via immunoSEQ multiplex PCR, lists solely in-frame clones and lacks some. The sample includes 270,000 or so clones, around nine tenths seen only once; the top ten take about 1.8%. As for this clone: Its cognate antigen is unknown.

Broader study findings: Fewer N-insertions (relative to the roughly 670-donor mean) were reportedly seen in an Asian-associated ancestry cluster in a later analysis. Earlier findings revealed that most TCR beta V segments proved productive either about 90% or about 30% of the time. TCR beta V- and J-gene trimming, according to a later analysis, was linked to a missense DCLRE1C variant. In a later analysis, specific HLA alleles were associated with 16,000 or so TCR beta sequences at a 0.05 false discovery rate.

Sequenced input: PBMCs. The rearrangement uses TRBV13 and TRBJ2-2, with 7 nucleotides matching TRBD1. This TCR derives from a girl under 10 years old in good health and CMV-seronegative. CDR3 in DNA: TGTGCCAGCAGCTCGAAACTGACAGGGTCTGACGGGGAGCTGTTTTTT. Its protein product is CASSSKLTGSDGELFF.